These T cell receptor beta chains were read from a single sample in a study of blood T cell repertoires in COVID-19. Clones were read by immunoSEQ multiplex PCR, and TCRdb kept only the in-frame ones, dropping some. The data show more than 200,000 clones, 82% seen once. The sequencing sample was made of peripheral blood. The source of these receptors is a woman aged 80 or over with COVID-19, enrolled during active disease. Both conserved end residues are part of each CDR3. The order of the fields is CDR3 protein, CDR3 DNA, V gene, D gene, J gene, clone size. The D gene is left open where the match is weak. Not all rows give a size; the values are once, few, many and, for expanded clones, a class.

CDR3 protein: CASDPGIGETQYF
CDR3 DNA: TGTGCCAGCGACCCAGGGATTGGAGAGACCCAGTACTTC
V gene: TRBV6-5
D gene: -
J gene: TRBJ2-5
clone size: -

CDR3 protein: CASRKQTGYNSPLHF
CDR3 DNA: TGTGCCAGCCGAAAACAGACAGGCTATAATTCACCCCTCCACTTT
V gene: TRBV2
D gene: -
J gene: TRBJ1-6
clone size: -

CDR3 protein: CASSPQQGNTEAFF
CDR3 DNA: TGTGCCAGCTCACCACAACAGGGGAACACTGAAGCTTTCTTT
V gene: TRBV18
D gene: -
J gene: TRBJ1-1
clone size: -

CDR3 protein: CSVMTGMVHRDTQYF
CDR3 DNA: TGCAGCGTCATGACAGGGATGGTACACAGAGATACGCAGTATTTT
V gene: TRBV29-1
D gene: TRBD1
J gene: TRBJ2-3
clone size: -

CDR3 protein: CASSLKGANTEAFF
CDR3 DNA: TGTGCCAGCAGCTTAAAGGGGGCGAACACTGAAGCTTTCTTT
V gene: TRBV5-8
D gene: TRBD1
J gene: TRBJ1-1
clone size: -

CDR3 protein: CASSYLSIVVNTEAFF
CDR3 DNA: TGTGCCAGCAGTTACCTAAGCATAGTTGTGAACACTGAAGCTTTCTTT
V gene: TRBV6-2/TRBV6-3
D gene: -
J gene: TRBJ1-1
clone size: once

CDR3 protein: CSAQVGGSYGYTF
CDR3 DNA: TGCAGCGCCCAAGTAGGGGGAAGCTATGGCTACACCTTC
V gene: TRBV29-1
D gene: -
J gene: TRBJ1-2
clone size: -

CDR3 protein: CASSGDRGNYGYTF
CDR3 DNA: TGTGCCAGCAGTGGGGACAGGGGTAACTATGGCTACACCTTC
V gene: TRBV2
D gene: TRBD1
J gene: TRBJ1-2
clone size: -

CDR3 protein: CASSEGQGGFRYTF
CDR3 DNA: TGTGCCAGCAGCGAGGGACAGGGAGGTTTCCGCTACACCTTC
V gene: TRBV6-5
D gene: TRBD1
J gene: TRBJ1-2
clone size: -

CDR3 protein: CASSFGAEGYTF
CDR3 DNA: TGCGCCAGCAGCTTTGGGGCAGAAGGCTACACCTTC
V gene: TRBV5-1
D gene: -
J gene: TRBJ1-2
clone size: -

CDR3 protein: CASAEGPQPQHF
CDR3 DNA: TGTGCCAGCGCGGAGGGCCCTCAGCCCCAGCATTTT
V gene: TRBV6-6
D gene: -
J gene: TRBJ1-5
clone size: -

CDR3 protein: CASSEVGTVDQPQHF
CDR3 DNA: TGTGCCAGCAGTGAAGTCGGGACAGTGGATCAGCCCCAGCATTTT
V gene: TRBV6-1
D gene: TRBD1
J gene: TRBJ1-5
clone size: -

CDR3 protein: CATSRGADYGYTF
CDR3 DNA: TGTGCCACCAGCAGAGGGGCAGACTATGGCTACACCTTC
V gene: TRBV15
D gene: -
J gene: TRBJ1-2
clone size: -

CDR3 protein: CASSPAGGEDIQYF
CDR3 DNA: TGTGCCAGCAGCCCCGCAGGGGGCGAGGACATTCAGTACTTC
V gene: TRBV6-5
D gene: TRBD1
J gene: TRBJ2-4
clone size: once

CDR3 protein: CASSLVAQGVLNEQFF
CDR3 DNA: TGCGCCAGCAGCTTGGTCGCGCAGGGTGTATTGAATGAGCAGTTCTTC
V gene: TRBV5-1
D gene: -
J gene: TRBJ2-1
clone size: -

CDR3 protein: CASSYSGANVLTF
CDR3 DNA: TGTGCCAGCTCTTACTCTGGGGCCAACGTCCTGACTTTC
V gene: TRBV18
D gene: -
J gene: TRBJ2-6
clone size: -

CDR3 protein: CAWRYGTGHTEAFF
CDR3 DNA: TGTGCCTGGAGGTACGGGACAGGGCACACTGAAGCTTTCTTT
V gene: TRBV30
D gene: TRBD1
J gene: TRBJ1-1
clone size: -

CDR3 protein: CASSRQGVDGYTF
CDR3 DNA: TGTGCCAGCAGCAGACAGGGGGTCGATGGCTACACCTTC
V gene: TRBV5-4
D gene: TRBD1
J gene: TRBJ1-2
clone size: -

CDR3 protein: CASGLSGGAGLSYNEQFF
CDR3 DNA: TGTGCTAGTGGCCTTAGCGGGGGGGCCGGTTTATCCTACAATGAGCAGTTCTTC
V gene: TRBV12-5
D gene: TRBD2
J gene: TRBJ2-1
clone size: -

CDR3 protein: CASSPFNPRDRGPGGYTF
CDR3 DNA: TGTGCCAGCTCACCCTTCAACCCCCGGGACAGGGGACCCGGGGGCTACACCTTC
V gene: TRBV18
D gene: TRBD1
J gene: TRBJ1-2
clone size: -

CDR3 protein: CASSPRDRGTYEQYF
CDR3 DNA: TGTGCCAGCAGTCCCCGGGACAGGGGTACCTACGAGCAGTACTTC
V gene: TRBV27
D gene: TRBD1
J gene: TRBJ2-7
clone size: -

CDR3 protein: CASSPYLSGSSYEQYF
CDR3 DNA: TGTGCCAGCTCACCCTACCTGAGCGGGAGCTCCTACGAGCAGTACTTC
V gene: TRBV18
D gene: TRBD2
J gene: TRBJ2-7
clone size: once

CDR3 protein: CASSFSTAGTEAFF
CDR3 DNA: TGTGCCAGCAGCTTCTCGACAGCGGGGACTGAAGCTTTCTTT
V gene: TRBV7-2
D gene: -
J gene: TRBJ1-1
clone size: -

CDR3 protein: CATSRGTAGNQPQHF
CDR3 DNA: TGTGCCACCAGTAGGGGGACAGCGGGCAATCAGCCCCAGCATTTT
V gene: TRBV24-1
D gene: TRBD1
J gene: TRBJ1-5
clone size: -

CDR3 protein: CASGRTGSKNIQYF
CDR3 DNA: TGTGCTAGTGGTCGGACAGGGTCCAAAAACATTCAGTACTTC
V gene: TRBV12-5
D gene: TRBD1
J gene: TRBJ2-4
clone size: -

CDR3 protein: CASSSPPYGSGSAETQYF
CDR3 DNA: TGTGCCAGCAGTTCCCCCCCGTATGGTAGCGGGAGTGCAGAGACCCAGTACTTC
V gene: TRBV28
D gene: TRBD2
J gene: TRBJ2-5
clone size: once

CDR3 protein: CASSVAHGGRFQFF
CDR3 DNA: TGTGCCAGCAGCGTAGCTCACGGGGGGCGCTTTCAGTTCTTC
V gene: TRBV9
D gene: -
J gene: TRBJ2-1
clone size: once

CDR3 protein: CAWSVLGANQPQHF
CDR3 DNA: TGTGCCTGGAGTGTACTGGGGGCGAATCAGCCCCAGCATTTT
V gene: TRBV30
D gene: -
J gene: TRBJ1-5
clone size: few

CDR3 protein: CASSPSQAKNTEAFF
CDR3 DNA: TGTGCCAGCTCACCATCACAGGCGAAGAACACTGAAGCTTTCTTT
V gene: TRBV18
D gene: -
J gene: TRBJ1-1
clone size: -

CDR3 protein: CASSQGGGIGNSPLHF
CDR3 DNA: TGTGCCAGCAGCCAAGGCGGAGGGATTGGTAATTCACCCCTCCACTTT
V gene: TRBV3-1/TRBV3-2
D gene: -
J gene: TRBJ1-6
clone size: -

CDR3 protein: CASSLAGGGFSSGANVLTF
CDR3 DNA: TGTGCCAGCAGCTTAGCGGGAGGCGGTTTTAGCTCTGGGGCCAACGTCCTGACTTTC
V gene: TRBV11-2
D gene: TRBD2
J gene: TRBJ2-6
clone size: -

CDR3 protein: CASSPGGGRANTEAFF
CDR3 DNA: TGTGCCAGCTCCCCGGGAGGGGGGCGGGCGAACACTGAAGCTTTCTTT
V gene: TRBV18
D gene: -
J gene: TRBJ1-1
clone size: few

CDR3 protein: CASRAQGARGETQYF
CDR3 DNA: TGTGCCAGCAGGGCACAGGGGGCGCGGGGGGAGACCCAGTACTTC
V gene: TRBV28
D gene: TRBD1
J gene: TRBJ2-5
clone size: -

CDR3 protein: CASTSLGQGQTEQFF
CDR3 DNA: TGTGCCAGCACCTCACTTGGACAAGGACAAACTGAGCAGTTCTTC
V gene: TRBV4-2
D gene: -
J gene: TRBJ2-1
clone size: -

CDR3 protein: CASSFTGGHNQPQHF
CDR3 DNA: TGTGCCAGCAGTTTTACGGGGGGGCACAATCAGCCCCAGCATTTT
V gene: TRBV6-2/TRBV6-3
D gene: -
J gene: TRBJ1-5
clone size: -

CDR3 protein: CASSQSLGGEQYF
CDR3 DNA: TGTGCCAGCAGCCAATCCCTGGGGGGCGAGCAGTACTTC
V gene: TRBV4-2
D gene: -
J gene: TRBJ2-7
clone size: -

CDR3 protein: CASSPSSGNTIYF
CDR3 DNA: TGTGCCAGCAGCCCCAGCTCTGGAAACACCATATATTTT
V gene: TRBV7-9
D gene: -
J gene: TRBJ1-3
clone size: -

CDR3 protein: CASSHSDPGPYQETQYF
CDR3 DNA: TGTGCCAGCAGCCATAGTGATCCGGGTCCCTACCAAGAGACCCAGTACTTC
V gene: TRBV3-1/TRBV3-2
D gene: -
J gene: TRBJ2-5
clone size: -

CDR3 protein: CASQRGGGPYEQYF
CDR3 DNA: TGTGCCAGCCAAAGGGGAGGCGGCCCCTACGAGCAGTACTTC
V gene: TRBV6-6
D gene: -
J gene: TRBJ2-7
clone size: -

CDR3 protein: CASSAGQGTDTQYF
CDR3 DNA: TGTGCCAGCAGCGCCGGACAGGGAACAGATACGCAGTATTTT
V gene: TRBV9
D gene: TRBD1
J gene: TRBJ2-3
clone size: few

CDR3 protein: CASRSREKEAFF
CDR3 DNA: TGTGCCAGTAGGTCCAGGGAAAAAGAAGCTTTCTTT
V gene: TRBV19
D gene: -
J gene: TRBJ1-1
clone size: -

CDR3 protein: CASSSQGSEKLFF
CDR3 DNA: TGTGCCAGCTCATCGCAGGGTTCTGAAAAACTGTTTTTT
V gene: TRBV18
D gene: -
J gene: TRBJ1-4
clone size: -

CDR3 protein: CASSFVWAGVDNEQFF
CDR3 DNA: TGCGCCAGCAGCTTCGTGTGGGCAGGGGTTGATAATGAGCAGTTCTTC
V gene: TRBV5-1
D gene: -
J gene: TRBJ2-1
clone size: once

CDR3 protein: CASGTSGYNEQFF
CDR3 DNA: TGTGCCAGTGGAACTAGCGGCTACAATGAGCAGTTCTTC
V gene: TRBV2
D gene: TRBD2
J gene: TRBJ2-1
clone size: -

CDR3 protein: CASRRGMERADTQYF
CDR3 DNA: TGTGCCAGCCGGCGGGGGATGGAGAGAGCAGATACGCAGTATTTT
V gene: TRBV11-2
D gene: TRBD2
J gene: TRBJ2-3
clone size: -